The 20 T cell receptor beta chains presented below share a single source sample, sequenced in a study of cytomegalovirus exposure and HLA in healthy donors. Generated by immunoSEQ multiplex PCR, the TCRdb table keeps only in-frame clones and is missing some. The profile shows about 330,000 clones, around 87% of them singletons. The sequenced sample was PBMCs. These receptors were obtained from a woman aged 25 to 39 in good health and CMV-seropositive.

The chain links TRBV30 to TRBJ1-5; possibly TRBD1 for D (5 bases). The germline gives CDR1 GTSNPN, CDR2 SVGIG (reference sequence). V was cut by 0 bases and J by 2 bases, with 11 bases left in between. This CDR3 has 15 residues. The CDR3 loop reads CAWSVGASGNQPQHF. The DNA of the CDR3 is TGTGCCTGGAGTGTTGGGGCCAGCGGCAATCAGCCCCAGCATTTT. Complete variable domain (other parts from reference TRBV30 and TRBJ1-5): SQTIHQWPATLVQPVGSPLSLECTVEGTSNPNLYWYRQAAGRGLQLLFYSVGIGQISSEVPQNLSASRPQDRQFILSSKKLLLSDSGFYLCAWSVGASGNQPQHFGDGTRLSIL.

This sequence joins TRBV9 and TRBJ2-7; 7 nucleotides align to TRBD1. Germline lookup yields CDR1 SGDLS and CDR2 YYNGEE. The J segment lost 0 bases and the V segment lost 0 bases, leaving 6 bases of the junction unmatched. The CDR3 length is 16 residues. CDR3 sequence (DNA): TGTGCCAGCAGCGTAGGACACAGGGGAAGCTCCTACGAGCAGTACTTC. It specifies CASSVGHRGSSYEQYF.

This clone was detected only once. The chain links TRBV5-1 to TRBJ2-1; no firm D call. Between the trimmed V and J ends, which lost 0 bases and 6 bases, there was a span of 13 bases. Germline V lookup: CDR1 SGHRS, CDR2 YFSETQ. CDR3 length: 15 amino acids. This chain's CDR3 is CASSLVQMKSNEQFF. CDR3 bases: TGCGCCAGCAGCTTGGTCCAGATGAAGAGCAATGAGCAGTTCTTC.

The genes are TRBV7-9 and TRBJ1-2; no clear D gene. The CDR3 length is 11 residues. Trimming took off 3 bases at V and 8 bases at J, with 7 bases between the two ends. Germline V gives CDR1 SEHNR, CDR2 FQNEAQ (reference sequence). CDR3 residues: CASSFHSGYTF. CDR3 nucleotides: TGTGCCAGCAGCTTTCACAGCGGCTACACCTTC.

The table lists this clone with a count of one. V usage is TRBV28 and J usage is TRBJ1-5, with no clear D. The germline V gene has CDR1 MDHEN and CDR2 SYDVKM. V dropped 10 bases and J dropped 1 base, with 17 bases sitting between them. This CDR3 comprises 15 residues. CDR3 bases: TGTGCCACCCGGCCATGGGCCCTAAGCAATCAGCCCCAGCATTTT. Its protein product is CATRPWALSNQPQHF.

V and J are TRBV2 and TRBJ2-7, with D tentatively TRBD1 (6 bases). Germline CDR1 SNHLY, CDR2 FYNNEI. This CDR3 is built from 15 residues. The V end was cut by 9 bases, the J end by 0 bases, with 18 bases between. The CDR3 sequence: CASSLQGFSSYEQYF. CDR3 bases: TGTGCCAGTTCCCTACAGGGATTTAGCTCCTACGAGCAGTACTTC.

This chain connects TRBV2 to TRBJ2-1, with 9 bases lining up with TRBD2. Per germline, CDR1 SNHLY and CDR2 FYNNEI. The CDR3 extends over 14 amino acids. The ends lost 6 bases at V and 9 bases at J; junction bases unmatched: 9. CDR3 region: CASRAGTSSGEQFF. As DNA, the CDR3 is TGTGCCAGCAGGGCCGGGACTAGCTCTGGTGAGCAGTTCTTC.

This chain uses TRBV9 with TRBJ1-1, with TRBD1 as a possible D gene (6 bases). CDR1 and CDR2 from the germline V gene are SGDLS and YYNGEE. CDR3 size: 15 residues. Trimming took off 4 bases at V and 5 bases at J, with 18 bases between the two ends. The chain's CDR3 is CASSTLGGRGTEAFF. DNA for the CDR3: TGTGCCAGCAGCACCCTTGGGGGGCGCGGTACTGAAGCTTTCTTT.

In this sample, this clone turned up once. The chain is built from TRBV6-1 and TRBJ2-1; D not certain. Trimming removed 3 bases at V and 3 bases at J, with 12 bases between. Per germline, CDR1 MNHNS and CDR2 SASEGT. The CDR3 spans 15 residues. The CDR3 nucleotides are TGTGCCAGCAGTGATCCGGAGACGGGCTACAATGAGCAGTTCTTC. Encoded protein: CASSDPETGYNEQFF.

The chain employs TRBV6-5 and TRBJ2-2, with D possibly being TRBD1 (5 bases). The V end was cut by 6 bases, the J end by 1 base, with 9 bases between. Looked up from germline, CDR1 is MNHEY and CDR2 is SVGAGI. This CDR3 comprises 14 residues. The DNA of the CDR3 is TGTGCCAGCAGCTTCGGACAGAACACCGGGGAGCTGTTTTTT. It encodes CASSFGQNTGELFF.

The chain joins TRBV30 to TRBJ1-5; maybe TRBD1 (6 bases). V lost 0 bases to trimming and J lost 2 bases, with 8 bases between them. Germline assignment: CDR1 GTSNPN and CDR2 SVGIG (reference sequence). The CDR3 length is 14 residues. CDR3 in DNA: TGTGCCTGGAGTGTGCGACAGGGCAATCAGCCCCAGCATTTT. Translated, it gives CAWSVRQGNQPQHF.

In its sample, this clone was seen once. The chain is built from TRBV11-2 and TRBJ1-2, with a tentative D call TRBD1 (6 bases). CDR1 is SGHAT, CDR2 FQNNGV, per germline. V was cut by 1 base and J by 3 bases, with 12 bases left in between. The CDR3 totals 15 residues. The CDR3 protein is CASSLGDTSYYGYTF. For the CDR3, the DNA is TGTGCCAGCAGCTTAGGGGACACCTCCTACTATGGCTACACCTTC.

The chain joins TRBV6-5 to TRBJ2-3; no clear D gene. CDR1 is MNHEY, CDR2 SVGAGI, per germline. The ends were cut back, 7 bases at V and 0 bases at J, with 11 bases in the middle. The CDR3 extends over 14 amino acids. CDR3 residues: CASNDLSSTDTQYF. CDR3 DNA sequence: TGTGCCAGCAACGATCTATCTAGCACAGATACGCAGTATTTT.

As to this clone: Other DNA sequences within the sample encode an identical CDR3. The chain recombines TRBV29-1 with TRBJ2-7; maybe TRBD1 (5 bases). This CDR3 contains 12 residues. CDR1 SQVTM and CDR2 ANQGSEA come from the germline V gene. V lost 4 bases, J lost 2 bases, and 9 bases lay in between. The CDR3 reads CSVGQGAYEQYF. The CDR3 nucleotides read TGCAGCGTTGGGCAGGGCGCCTACGAGCAGTACTTC.

The V gene is TRBV5-1, the J gene TRBJ2-1; 8 nucleotides align to TRBD2. The V gene end was trimmed by 1 base and the J gene end by 5 bases; junction bases not matched to a gene: 14. The germline gives CDR1 SGHRS, CDR2 YFSETQ. CDR3 size: 18 residues. The chain's CDR3 is CASSLFVGSLADDNEQFF. In DNA, the CDR3 is TGCGCCAGCAGCTTGTTCGTAGGGTCACTAGCGGACGACAATGAGCAGTTCTTC.

This chain links TRBV5-1 with TRBJ2-1; D is undetermined. The length of the CDR3 is 13 residues. V gave up 0 bases and J gave up 5 bases, with 6 bases separating them. CDR1 is SGHRS, CDR2 YFSETQ, per germline. The CDR3 sequence: CASSLARHNEQFF. CDR3 DNA: TGCGCCAGCAGCTTGGCCCGCCACAATGAGCAGTTCTTC.

This clone was detected only once. The chain carries TRBV6-1 and TRBJ2-1; the D is unclear. In germline, CDR1 is MNHNS, CDR2 SASEGT. This CDR3 contains 15 residues. The V end was cut by 9 bases, the J end by 0 bases, with 15 bases between. CDR3 in DNA: TGTGCCAGTGAACCTGACCGGAGCTCCTACAATGAGCAGTTCTTC. This translates into CASEPDRSSYNEQFF.

The chain links TRBV9 to TRBJ2-2; D is unclear. Germline-derived CDR1 and CDR2 are SGDLS and YYNGEE. The CDR3 consists of 12 residues. V was pared by 1 base and J by 6 bases, with 4 bases between. The CDR3 bases are TGTGCCAGCAGCGTACTCGCCGGGGAGCTGTTTTTT. It encodes CASSVLAGELFF.

The chain combines TRBV7-2 with TRBJ1-1, with TRBD1 identical over 8 bases. The CDR3 extends over 13 amino acids. CDR1 SGHTA and CDR2 FQGNSA come from the germline V gene. V shed 5 bases and J 7 bases; nucleotides not matched to a gene: 6. The CDR3 region is CASSNRQGIEAFF. As DNA, the CDR3 is TGTGCCAGCAGCAACCGACAGGGGATTGAAGCTTTCTTT.

In this sample, this clone turned up once. The chain couples TRBV28 to TRBJ2-5; 7 positions agree with TRBD1. The CDR3 runs to 16 residues. The germline gives CDR1 MDHEN, CDR2 SYDVKM. The V segment lost 4 bases and the J segment 5 bases; nucleotides outside the gene matches: 13. CDR3 DNA sequence: TGTGCCAGCAGTTCCCCCAGGCTCAGGGGGATTGAGACCCAGTACTTC. The encoded protein is CASSSPRLRGIETQYF.